The sequence of this T cell receptor (beta chain) was determined in a study of cytomegalovirus exposure and HLA in healthy donors. Study conclusions and caveats: 164 TCR beta chains were listed as cytomegalovirus-associated. Most TCR sequences were seen very rarely across donors, but some public TCRs occurred in many. Researchers reported that a few CMV-associated chains were confirmed in vitro as CMV antigen-specific. It was reportedly the case that the classifier diagnosed cytomegalovirus status with high specificity and sensitivity.

This CDR3 has 12 amino acids. With 4 bases removed from V and 9 bases from J, the gap between germline ends came to 14 bases. Germline assignment: CDR1 GTSNPN and CDR2 SVGIG (reference sequence). TCRdb's table, derived via immunoSEQ multiplex PCR, lists solely in-frame clones and lacks some. The table records 150,000 to 200,000 clones, 96% of them present only once. A remark on this clone: The antigen remains unidentified.

Material for sequencing was PBMCs. The chain employs TRBV30 and TRBJ2-3, with D possibly matching TRBD2 (6 bases). This receptor was identified in a woman under 30 in good health and CMV-seronegative. The CDR3 protein is CAWKGTLGTQYF. For the CDR3, the DNA is TGTGCCTGGAAAGGGACTTTGGGGACGCAGTATTTT.